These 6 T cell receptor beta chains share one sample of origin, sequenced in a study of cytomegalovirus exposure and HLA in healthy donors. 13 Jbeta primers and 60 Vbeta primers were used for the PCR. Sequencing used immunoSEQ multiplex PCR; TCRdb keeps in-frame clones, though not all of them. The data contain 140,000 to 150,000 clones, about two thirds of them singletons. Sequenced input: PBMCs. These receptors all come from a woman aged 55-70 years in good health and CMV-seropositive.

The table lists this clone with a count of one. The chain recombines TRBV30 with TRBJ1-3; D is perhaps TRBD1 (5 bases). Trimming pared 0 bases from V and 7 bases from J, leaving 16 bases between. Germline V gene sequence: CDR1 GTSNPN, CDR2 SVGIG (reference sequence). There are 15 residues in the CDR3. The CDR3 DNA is TGTGCCTGGAGTGTTTCGGCCAGCCGGGGGAACACCATATATTTT. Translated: CAWSVSASRGNTIYF.

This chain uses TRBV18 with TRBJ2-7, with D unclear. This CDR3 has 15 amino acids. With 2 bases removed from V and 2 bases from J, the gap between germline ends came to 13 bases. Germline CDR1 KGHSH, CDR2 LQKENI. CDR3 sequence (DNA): TGTGCCAGCTCACCAATATTAACTGCGGCCTACGAGCAGTACTTC. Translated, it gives CASSPILTAAYEQYF.

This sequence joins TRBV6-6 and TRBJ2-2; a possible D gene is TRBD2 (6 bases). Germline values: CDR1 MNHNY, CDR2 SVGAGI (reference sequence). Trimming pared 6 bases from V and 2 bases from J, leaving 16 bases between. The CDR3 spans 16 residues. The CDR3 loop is CASRTQAGSNTGELFF. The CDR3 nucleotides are TGTGCCAGCAGAACCCAGGCCGGGAGCAACACCGGGGAGCTGTTTTTT.

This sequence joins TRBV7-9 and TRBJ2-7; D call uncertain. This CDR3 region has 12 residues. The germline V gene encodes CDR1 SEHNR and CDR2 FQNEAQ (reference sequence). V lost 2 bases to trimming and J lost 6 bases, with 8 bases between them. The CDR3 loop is CASSLLVGEQYF. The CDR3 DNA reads TGTGCCAGCAGCTTATTAGTTGGCGAGCAGTACTTC.

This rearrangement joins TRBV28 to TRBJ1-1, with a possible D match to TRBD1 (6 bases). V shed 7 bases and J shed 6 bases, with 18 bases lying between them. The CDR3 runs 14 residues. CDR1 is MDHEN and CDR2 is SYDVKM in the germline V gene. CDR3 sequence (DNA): TGTGCCAGCACTCAACAGGGAAGATTAGCTGAAGCTTTCTTT. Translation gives CASTQQGRLAEAFF.

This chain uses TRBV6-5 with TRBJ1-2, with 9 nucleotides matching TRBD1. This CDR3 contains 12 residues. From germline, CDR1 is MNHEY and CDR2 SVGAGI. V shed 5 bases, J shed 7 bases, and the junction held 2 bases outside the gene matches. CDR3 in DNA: TGTGCCAGCAGTATGGACAGGGGTGGCTACACCTTC. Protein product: CASSMDRGGYTF.